This note documents a single T cell receptor (beta chain) sequence. No antigen is known for it. Base qualities are not provided; no much larger clone lies one nucleotide away. V is cut by 5 bases and J by 5 bases, and the space between the germline ends is 11 bases. The cysteine opens and the phenylalanine closes a CDR3 of 13 amino acids. Only CDR3 DNA remains: 39 bases, in frame from the first base. Per the germline V gene (reference sequence), PRHDT is the CDR1 and FYEKMQ is the CDR2. The entry originates in a study of T cell responses to AZD1222 COVID-19 vaccine (dated by TCRdb to the early 2020s). Concerning the study at large: AZD1222 recipients given second doses at about 4 weeks or at about 12 weeks were pooled, since spike-specific TCR depth and breadth were not found to differ between the two schedules. Trial participants were enrolled by age into subgroups of 18-55, 56-69 and 70-plus years, and approximately 150, 30 and 60 TCR-sequenced participants, respectively, were included in these subgroups. A total of just over 230 trial participants underwent TCR sequencing, of whom 200 to 220 had received two doses of AZD1222 and around 25 had received two doses of the MenACWY control vaccine.

Results the study describes overall, beyond this receptor: Because no samples from the day 14 peak response were available, repertoires could be characterized only after the peak T cell response. Reportedly, close to half of the unique spike-specific TCRs recognized epitopes lying outside the regions that are mutated in the B.1.351 and B.1.1.7 variants. Participants were mostly white British and included more females than males, and it was suggested by the authors that clonal diversity may have been underestimated. Only five to seven AZD1222 recipients were SARS-CoV-2 seropositive at baseline, limiting conclusions about previously exposed vaccinees. Vaccine-associated CD4 TCRs spanned the whole spike protein, with dominant responses in regions 160-218 and 743-854. After two AZD1222 doses, both the breadth and the depth of spike-specific TCRs were significantly higher than at day 0 and than in MenACWY recipients. The 56-69-year group was small, and its depth increase did not reach significance, likely because of low power.

The CDR3 regions of human TCRbeta chains were analyzed by immunosequencing. From the authors' description of their analysis: Repertoire TCRs were checked for matches against a reference library of SARS-CoV-2-specific TCRs that had been generated using the MIRA antigen-specificity platform. Breadth meant the fraction of unique TCRs that were SARS-CoV-2-associated, whereas depth meant the fraction of total T cells that were SARS-CoV-2-associated. Using the MIRA data, every spike-specific TCR was mapped to the spike region that the TCR reacted to and assigned to either a CD4 or a CD8 class. Log10-transformed breadth and depth values were compared by one-way ANOVA with Sidak's multiple comparisons tests. TCRdb took this table from immuneACCESS and kept in-frame rearrangements with V and J called. Such tables lack part of the clones; where checked against another copy, unresolved V genes explain under half of the gap, and the rest is unexplained. The DNA was the basis for D and trimming; V, J and clone size are from that table. This sample has 95,000 to 130,000 clones in its table, and about 90% of those were observed once. The ten largest clones take up 7.5% of the sample.

Sample time point, as interpreted from the label and publication: baseline before first vaccination. The vaccinee samples were drawn from two UK trials, COV001 and COV002, one of which was a single-blind randomized controlled phase 2/3 trial testing AZD1222 (ChAdOx1 nCoV-19) in healthy adults. For TCRbeta chain sequencing, PBMC samples from trial participants were taken at day 0 and at day 28 after the second dose. Sequenced material: peripheral blood, taken on day 0 of AZD1222 vaccination. The clonotype was recovered from an adult in good health. The rearrangement joined TRBV13 to TRBJ2-3; a confident D gene designation cannot be given. The bases are TGTGCCAGCAGCACCACTGGCGGAGATACGCAGTATTTT. This is translated as CASSTTGGDTQYF.